These T cell receptor beta chains were read from a single sample in a study of cytomegalovirus exposure and HLA in healthy donors. Clones were sequenced by immunoSEQ multiplex PCR, and TCRdb holds only the in-frame ones, with some missing. The sample yields 150,000 to 200,000 clones, about four fifths seen once. Sequenced material: PBMCs. Receptors originate from a man younger than 35 in good health and CMV-seropositive. The CDR3 runs from the conserved cysteine through the conserved F or W. The order of the fields is V gene, CDR3 length, J gene, D gene, clone size, CDR3 protein, CDR3 DNA. A D gene is named only where the DNA matches it firmly. The listing skips clone size in some rows; elsewhere it reads once, few, many or a size class.

>TRBV23-1|12|TRBJ2-7|TRBD2|-
CASRLAGVQQYF
TGCGCCAGCAGACTAGCGGGAGTTCAGCAGTACTTC
>TRBV28|17|TRBJ2-1|TRBD2|-
CASSLWGGRGTTNEQFF
TGTGCCAGCAGTTTATGGGGCGGGAGGGGTACCACGAATGAGCAGTTCTTC
>TRBV2|14|TRBJ2-3|-|-
CASRGTPPVDTQYF
TGTGCCAGCAGGGGGACTCCCCCGGTAGATACGCAGTATTTT
>TRBV7-2|16|TRBJ2-5|TRBD1|-
CASSHRRTGPLETQYF
TGTGCCAGCAGCCATCGTAGGACAGGCCCGTTGGAGACCCAGTACTTC
>TRBV4-3|14|TRBJ2-7|TRBD1|-
CASSQGQGYYEQYF
TGCGCCAGCAGCCAAGGACAGGGGTACTACGAGCAGTACTTC
>TRBV15|14|TRBJ1-1|TRBD1|few
CATSGRGPSTEAFF
TGTGCCACCAGCGGCAGGGGGCCAAGCACTGAAGCTTTCTTT
>TRBV19|16|TRBJ2-3|TRBD1|-
CASSNPNRGGTDTQYF
TGTGCCAGTAGTAACCCAAACAGGGGTGGAACAGATACGCAGTATTTT
>TRBV5-4|15|TRBJ2-1|TRBD2|-
CASSRGLAGGNEQFF
TGTGCCAGCAGCCGGGGACTAGCGGGGGGCAATGAGCAGTTCTTC
>TRBV5-1|14|TRBJ2-1|-|-
CASSLAASGGEQFF
TGCGCCAGCAGCTTGGCGGCTAGTGGCGGGGAGCAGTTCTTC
>TRBV4-3|14|TRBJ1-4|-|-
CASSRIEGLEKLFF
TGCGCCAGCAGCCGAATAGAAGGACTCGAAAAACTGTTTTTT
>TRBV28|14|TRBJ2-7|TRBD1|once
CASSIGTGGYEQYF
TGTGCCAGCAGTATAGGGACAGGGGGCTACGAGCAGTACTTC
>TRBV28|16|TRBJ1-2|TRBD1|-
CASSLNLPGGAYGYTF
TGTGCCAGCAGTTTAAACCTGCCAGGGGGCGCCTATGGCTACACCTTC
>TRBV11-2|15|TRBJ1-2|TRBD1|-
CASSTRQGGRDGYTF
TGTGCCAGCAGCACCAGACAGGGCGGTAGGGATGGCTACACCTTC
>TRBV6-1|13|TRBJ1-2|TRBD1|-
CASRTDRMSGYTF
TGTGCCAGCAGGACGGACAGGATGTCTGGCTACACCTTC
>TRBV28|14|TRBJ2-1|-|-
CASSIGRRGNEQFF
TGTGCCAGCAGTATAGGACGGCGCGGGAATGAGCAGTTCTTC
>TRBV2|17|TRBJ2-3|TRBD2|-
CASSGTSGREFMNTQYF
TGTGCCAGCAGCGGGACTAGCGGGAGGGAATTCATGAATACGCAGTATTTT
>TRBV9|15|TRBJ2-2|-|-
CASSHLGGDTGELFF
TGTGCCAGCAGCCACCTGGGGGGTGACACCGGGGAGCTGTTTTTT
>TRBV5-6|14|TRBJ1-3|-|-
CASSLGSTWDTIYF
TGTGCCAGCAGCCTAGGATCTACCTGGGACACCATATATTTT
>TRBV28|15|TRBJ2-1|TRBD1|-
CASRGAGTVYNEQFF
TGTGCCAGCAGGGGGGCCGGGACAGTCTACAATGAGCAGTTCTTC
>TRBV6-1|13|TRBJ1-1|-|-
CANGGWPFTEAFF
TGTGCCAACGGCGGATGGCCCTTTACTGAAGCTTTCTTT
>TRBV29-1|12|TRBJ2-7|TRBD1|-
CSVEGQGDEQYF
TGCAGCGTTGAGGGACAGGGAGACGAGCAGTACTTC
>TRBV9|15|TRBJ2-1|-|-
CASSVEQGSYNEQFF
TGTGCCAGCAGCGTAGAGCAGGGGTCCTACAATGAGCAGTTCTTC
>TRBV30|12|TRBJ1-1|-|-
CASEGEDTEAFF
TGTGCCTCGGAAGGGGAGGACACTGAAGCTTTCTTT
>TRBV4-3|14|TRBJ2-1|-|-
CASSQVQGSHEQFF
TGCGCCAGCAGCCAAGTACAGGGTTCGCATGAGCAGTTCTTC
>TRBV4-2|16|TRBJ1-4|TRBD1|-
CASSQVFRGSNEKLFF
TGTGCCAGCAGCCAAGTCTTCAGGGGGTCTAATGAAAAACTGTTTTTT
>TRBV28|14|TRBJ2-5|TRBD2|-
CASKASGRRETQYF
TGTGCCAGCAAAGCTAGCGGGAGACGGGAGACCCAGTACTTC
>TRBV7-6|14|TRBJ2-7|-|-
CASSQRDTSYEQYF
TGTGCCAGCAGCCAGAGGGACACCTCCTACGAGCAGTACTTC
>TRBV7-8|15|TRBJ2-1|TRBD2|-
CASATRTSGYNEQFF
TGTGCCAGCGCTACGAGGACTAGCGGTTACAATGAGCAGTTCTTC
>TRBV9|14|TRBJ2-3|-|-
CASSVVSSTDTQYF
TGTGCCAGCAGCGTAGTGAGTAGCACAGATACGCAGTATTTT
>TRBV7-2|16|TRBJ2-7|TRBD2|-
CASSLERTSGRYEQYF
TGTGCCAGCAGCTTAGAGAGGACTAGCGGGAGATACGAGCAGTACTTC
>TRBV10-3|11|TRBJ1-1|-|-
CATQGNTEAFF
TGTGCCACACAGGGGAACACTGAAGCTTTCTTT
>TRBV4-1|16|TRBJ1-3|-|-
CASRRDQRSLGNTIYF
TGCGCCAGCAGACGAGACCAGCGCAGCCTTGGAAACACCATATATTTT
>TRBV6-5|14|TRBJ2-7|TRBD1|-
CASSFRGHSYEQYF
TGTGCCAGCAGTTTCAGGGGGCACTCCTACGAGCAGTACTTC
>TRBV28|15|TRBJ2-7|-|-
CASSNPPAGINEQYF
TGTGCCAGCAGTAACCCCCCGGCAGGGATCAACGAGCAGTACTTC
>TRBV7-2|13|TRBJ2-2|-|-
CASSLQTAGELFF
TGTGCCAGCAGCCTCCAAACGGCCGGGGAGCTGTTTTTT
>TRBV2|20|TRBJ2-5|-|-
CASSVLRTGGLLEKGKTQYF
-
>TRBV29-1|14|TRBJ2-3|-|-
CSVGKREPTDTQYF
TGCAGCGTTGGGAAAAGGGAGCCCACAGATACGCAGTATTTT
>TRBV4-2|15|TRBJ2-1|TRBD2|few
CASSPRTSGPTEQFF
TGTGCCAGCAGCCCCCGGACTAGCGGGCCAACTGAGCAGTTCTTC
>TRBV9|14|TRBJ1-2|TRBD1|-
CASGSGTGPGGYTF
TGTGCCAGCGGTTCCGGGACAGGTCCTGGTGGCTACACCTTC
>TRBV5-1|20|TRBJ2-3|TRBD2|-
CASSWGTSGRGGTDTDTQYF
TGCGCCAGCAGCTGGGGGACTAGCGGGAGGGGGGGGACCGACACAGATACGCAGTATTTT
>TRBV7-2|14|TRBJ2-7|TRBD2|once
CASSSGTIHYEQYF
TGTGCCAGCAGTTCCGGGACTATCCACTACGAGCAGTACTTC
>TRBV6-4|15|TRBJ2-3|TRBD1|-
CASSPGTGGMDTQYF
TGTGCCAGCAGCCCCGGGACAGGGGGAATGGATACGCAGTATTTT
>TRBV7-2|15|TRBJ2-1|TRBD2|-
CASSSTSGWGNEQFF
TGTGCCAGCAGCTCCACTAGCGGGTGGGGCAATGAGCAGTTCTTC
>TRBV15|15|TRBJ1-4|TRBD1|once
CATSSRQGAREKLFF
TGTGCCACCAGCAGTAGACAGGGGGCGCGTGAAAAACTGTTTTTT
>TRBV28|15|TRBJ2-7|TRBD2|few
CASSLSGSSSYEQYF
TGTGCCAGCAGTCTTAGCGGGAGTAGTTCCTACGAGCAGTACTTC
>TRBV19|18|TRBJ2-1|TRBD2|-
CASSIPGTSGRRYNEQFF
TGTGCCAGTAGTATCCCCGGTACTAGCGGGAGAAGGTACAATGAGCAGTTCTTC
>TRBV30|12|TRBJ1-1|-|-
CAWSEGRGIAFF
TGTGCCTGGAGTGAGGGCAGGGGTATAGCTTTCTTT
>TRBV2|13|TRBJ2-5|TRBD2|-
CASPLTGGETQYF
TGTGCCAGCCCGTTAACGGGAGGAGAGACCCAGTACTTC
>TRBV15|13|TRBJ2-7|-|-
CATSRDRLEWQYF
TGTGCCACCAGCAGAGATCGGCTAGAGTGGCAGTACTTC
>TRBV6-6|15|TRBJ1-2|-|-
CASSSVKGPGDGYTF
TGTGCCAGCAGTTCCGTTAAGGGGCCAGGCGATGGCTACACCTTC
>TRBV2|17|TRBJ2-1|TRBD2|-
CASSLNHPREGRGEQFF
TGTGCCAGCAGCCTTAACCATCCCCGGGAGGGCCGCGGTGAGCAGTTCTTC
>TRBV2|14|TRBJ2-2|-|-
CASSDSLEGGELFF
TGTGCCAGCAGTGACAGTCTAGAGGGCGGGGAGCTGTTTTTT
>TRBV15|15|TRBJ1-1|-|-
CATSRDLSPTLEAFF
TGTGCCACCAGCAGAGATCTTAGTCCTACGCTTGAAGCTTTCTTT
>TRBV25-1|15|TRBJ1-2|TRBD1|-
CASSPHLGTAYGYTF
TGTGCCAGCAGTCCCCACCTCGGGACAGCATATGGCTACACCTTC
>TRBV2|12|TRBJ1-2|-|-
CASREGGYGYTF
TGTGCCAGCAGGGAGGGTGGCTATGGCTACACCTTC
>TRBV19|10|TRBJ1-2|-|-
CAAGGYGYTF
TGTGCCGCGGGGGGCTATGGCTACACCTTC
>TRBV7-3|12|TRBJ2-1|-|few
CASSLTRGEQFF
TGTGCCAGCAGCTTAACGCGGGGTGAGCAGTTCTTC
>TRBV6-1|14|TRBJ2-7|-|-
CASSENPALGEQYF
TGTGCCAGCAGTGAGAACCCTGCCCTCGGCGAGCAGTACTTC
>TRBV29-1|11|TRBJ2-1|-|-
CSVEDYSEQFF
TGCAGCGTTGAAGACTATAGTGAGCAGTTCTTC
>TRBV30|14|TRBJ1-5|-|-
CAWASQGNNQPQHF
TGTGCCTGGGCCTCGCAGGGGAATAATCAGCCCCAGCATTTT